Detailed here is one TCR beta chain. The antigen is undetermined. V lost 3 bases to trimming and J lost 0 bases; unmatched junction nucleotides: 9. Germline V gives CDR1 KGHSH, CDR2 LQKENI. The CDR3 spans 17 residues. These data come from a study of cytomegalovirus exposure and HLA in healthy donors. Whole-study results and caveats: High sensitivity and specificity were reportedly achieved when the classifier diagnosed cytomegalovirus status. Through in vitro validation, a few CMV-associated chains were shown to be specific for CMV antigens.

PCR used 60 Vbeta primers and 13 Jbeta primers. Repertoires were generated with immunoSEQ multiplex PCR, while TCRdb's copy carries only in-frame clones and drops some. The sample consists of approximately 39,000 clones, about 72% of them appearing once. The clonotype comes from a young man in good health and CMV-seronegative. The V call is TRBV18, the J call TRBJ2-7; 9 positions agree with TRBD2. The specimen sequenced was PBMCs. The CDR3 DNA follows: TGTGCCAGCTCACCTGGTACTAGCGGGCACAACTCCTACGAGCAGTACTTC. Residues: CASSPGTSGHNSYEQYF.